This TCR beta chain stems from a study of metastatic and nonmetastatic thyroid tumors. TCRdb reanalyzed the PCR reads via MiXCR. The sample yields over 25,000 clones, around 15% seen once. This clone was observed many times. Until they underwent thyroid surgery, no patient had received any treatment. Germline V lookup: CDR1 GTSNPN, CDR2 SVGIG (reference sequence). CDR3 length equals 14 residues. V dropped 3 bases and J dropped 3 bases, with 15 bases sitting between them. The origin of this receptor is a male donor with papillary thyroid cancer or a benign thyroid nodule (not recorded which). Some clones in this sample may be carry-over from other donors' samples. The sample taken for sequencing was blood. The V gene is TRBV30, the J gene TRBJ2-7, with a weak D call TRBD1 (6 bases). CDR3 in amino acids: CAWRSTGTYYEQYF. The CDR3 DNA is TGTGCCTGGAGGTCGACCGGGACATACTACGAGCAGTACTTC.